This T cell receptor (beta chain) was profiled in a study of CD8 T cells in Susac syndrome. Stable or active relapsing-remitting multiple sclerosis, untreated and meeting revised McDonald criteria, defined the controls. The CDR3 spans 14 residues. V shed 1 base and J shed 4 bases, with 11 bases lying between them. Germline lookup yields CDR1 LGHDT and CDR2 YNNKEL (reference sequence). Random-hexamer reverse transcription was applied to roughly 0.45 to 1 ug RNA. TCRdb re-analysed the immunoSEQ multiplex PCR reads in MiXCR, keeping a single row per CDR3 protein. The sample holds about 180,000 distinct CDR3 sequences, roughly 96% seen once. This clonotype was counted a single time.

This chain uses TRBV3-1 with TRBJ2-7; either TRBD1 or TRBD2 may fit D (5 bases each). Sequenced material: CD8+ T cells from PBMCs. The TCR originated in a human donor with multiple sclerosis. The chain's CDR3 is CASSQVRDRYEQYF. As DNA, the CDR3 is TGTGCCAGCAGCCAAGTTCGGGACCGTTACGAGCAGTACTTC.